This T cell receptor (beta chain) was identified in a study of CD8+ T cells in alopecia areata. From germline, CDR1 is SGHNT and CDR2 YENEEA. There are 13 residues in the CDR3. Trimming removed 5 bases at V and 2 bases at J, with 7 bases between. cDNA serving as the sequencing template came from extracted, reverse transcribed RNA. Only in-frame clones appear in the TCRdb table, and some are missing; sequencing was by immunoSEQ multiplex PCR. The data hold 90,000 to 150,000 clones, with roughly two fifths observed a single time. The sequence was obtained from a human donor with alopecia areata. This chain joins TRBV11-3 and TRBJ2-1; D remains unclear. The sequencing input was CD4+ T cells sorted from blood. Written as DNA, the CDR3 is TGTGCCAGCAGCATCGGGCCCTACAATGAGCAGTTCTTC. It is translated as CASSIGPYNEQFF.